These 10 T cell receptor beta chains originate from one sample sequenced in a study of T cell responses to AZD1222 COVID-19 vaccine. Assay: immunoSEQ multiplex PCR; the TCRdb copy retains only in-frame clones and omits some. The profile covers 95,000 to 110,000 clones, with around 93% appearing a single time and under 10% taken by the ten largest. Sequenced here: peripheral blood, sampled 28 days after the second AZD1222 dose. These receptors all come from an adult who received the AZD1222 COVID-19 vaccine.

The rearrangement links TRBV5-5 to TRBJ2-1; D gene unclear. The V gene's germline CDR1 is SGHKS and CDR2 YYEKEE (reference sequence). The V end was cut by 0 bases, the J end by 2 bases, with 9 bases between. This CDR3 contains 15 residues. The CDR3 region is CASSLGDGTYNEQFF. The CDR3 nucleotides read TGTGCCAGCAGCTTGGGGGATGGAACCTACAATGAGCAGTTCTTC.

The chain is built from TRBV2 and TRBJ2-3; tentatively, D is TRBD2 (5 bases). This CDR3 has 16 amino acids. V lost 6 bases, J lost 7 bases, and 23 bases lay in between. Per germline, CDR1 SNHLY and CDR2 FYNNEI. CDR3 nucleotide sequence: TGTGCCAGCAGCGAACATAGCGTTCCCGGATCACATACGCAGTATTTT. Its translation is CASSEHSVPGSHTQYF.

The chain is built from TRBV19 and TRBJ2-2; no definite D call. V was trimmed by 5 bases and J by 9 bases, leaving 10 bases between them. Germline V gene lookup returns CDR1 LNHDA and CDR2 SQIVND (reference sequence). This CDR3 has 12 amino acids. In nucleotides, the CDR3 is TGTGCCAGTAGTCCCCTGGGCCGGGAGCTGTTTTTT. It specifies CASSPLGRELFF.

The CDR3 DNA follows: TGTGCCAGCAGCTTGGAGGGGACTAGCGGGACAAGTGGGTTCTTC. As protein: CASSLEGTSGTSGFF. The chain recombines TRBV5-5 with TRBJ2-1; TRBD2 aligns across 13 bases. This CDR3 contains 15 residues. After removal of 0 bases from V and 15 bases from J, the junction contained 9 bases not matched to a gene. CDR1 and CDR2 (germline): SGHKS, YYEKEE (reference sequence).

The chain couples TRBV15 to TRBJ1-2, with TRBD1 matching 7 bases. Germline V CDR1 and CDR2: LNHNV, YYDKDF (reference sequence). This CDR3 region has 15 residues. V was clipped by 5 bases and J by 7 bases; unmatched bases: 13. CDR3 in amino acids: CATSPGVQGLGGYTF. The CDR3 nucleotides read TGTGCCACCAGCCCAGGGGTACAGGGGCTCGGTGGCTACACCTTC. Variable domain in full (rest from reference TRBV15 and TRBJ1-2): DAMVIQNPRYQVTQFGKPVTLSCSQTLNHNVMYWYQQKSSQAPKLLFHYYDKDFNNEADTPDNFQSRRPNTSFCFLDIRSPGLGDTAMYLCATSPGVQGLGGYTFGSGTRLTVV.

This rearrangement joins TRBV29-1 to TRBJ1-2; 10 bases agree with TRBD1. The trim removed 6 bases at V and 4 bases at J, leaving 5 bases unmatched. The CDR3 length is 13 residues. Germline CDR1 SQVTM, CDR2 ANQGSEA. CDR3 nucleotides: TGCAGCGTCGGCCGACAGGGGGCCTATGGCTACACCTTC. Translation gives CSVGRQGAYGYTF.

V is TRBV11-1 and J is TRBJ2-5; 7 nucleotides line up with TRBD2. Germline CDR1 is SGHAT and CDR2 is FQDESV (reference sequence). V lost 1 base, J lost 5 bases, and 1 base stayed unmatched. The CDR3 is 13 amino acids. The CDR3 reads CASSLVLAETQYF. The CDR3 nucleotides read TGTGCCAGCAGCTTAGTACTAGCGGAGACCCAGTACTTC.

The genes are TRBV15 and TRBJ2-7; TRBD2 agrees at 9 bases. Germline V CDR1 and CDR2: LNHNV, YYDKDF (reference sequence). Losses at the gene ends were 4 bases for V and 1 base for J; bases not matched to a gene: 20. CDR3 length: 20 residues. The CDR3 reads CATSIKQTSGLAYLSYEQYF. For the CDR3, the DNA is TGTGCCACCAGCATTAAACAGACCTCGGGACTAGCTTATCTATCCTACGAGCAGTACTTC.

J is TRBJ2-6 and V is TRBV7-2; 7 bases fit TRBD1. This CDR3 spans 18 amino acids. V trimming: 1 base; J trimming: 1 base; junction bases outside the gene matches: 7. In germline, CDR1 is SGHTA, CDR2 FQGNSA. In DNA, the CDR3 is TGTGCCAGCAGCTTAGTGCAGGGGGTAGGATCTGGGGCCAACGTCCTGACTTTC. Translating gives CASSLVQGVGSGANVLTF.

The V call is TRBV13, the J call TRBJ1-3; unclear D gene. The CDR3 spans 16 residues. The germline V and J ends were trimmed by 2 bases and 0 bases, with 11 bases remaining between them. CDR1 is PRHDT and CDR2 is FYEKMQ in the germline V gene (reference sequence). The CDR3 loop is CASSLRGPNSGNTIYF. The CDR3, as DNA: TGTGCCAGCAGCTTACGGGGTCCCAACTCTGGAAACACCATATATTTT.